Shown below are 27 T cell receptor beta chains from a single sample sequenced in a study of naive and memory T cell subsets. The beta constant-region primer was an equimolar mix of two oligonucleotides covering TRBC1 and TRBC2. Using its own MiXCR run on the UMI-ligation and nested PCR reads, TCRdb lists one record per CDR3 protein. This sample has some 85,000 distinct CDR3 sequences; approximately 14% occur once, and the top ten carry about 0.9%. Sequenced sample: central memory CD4+ T cells from blood. These receptors were taken from a human donor in good health.

This clonotype occurred a few times. The rearrangement links TRBV28 to TRBJ2-1; 8 positions match TRBD2. This CDR3 spans 16 amino acids. Trimming took 5 bases from V and 4 from J; bases not matched to a gene: 10. CDR1 and CDR2 (germline): MDHEN, SYDVKM. The CDR3 loop reads CASSAQLAANYNEQFF. The CDR3 DNA sequence: TGTGCCAGCAGTGCCCAACTAGCGGCGAATTACAATGAGCAGTTCTTC.

This clonotype appeared many times. The chain combines TRBV29-1 with TRBJ2-5; D is possibly TRBD2 (7 bases). Germline V gene data show CDR1 as SQVTM and CDR2 as ANQGSEA. Trimming took off 4 bases at V and 4 bases at J, with 25 bases between the two ends. The CDR3 is 17 residues long. The CDR3 here is CSVVGVQGGAAGETQYF. CDR3 nucleotides: TGCAGCGTTGTCGGTGTACAGGGAGGGGCGGCGGGAGAGACCCAGTACTTC.

The genes are TRBV29-1 and TRBJ2-1; D gene ambiguous. The CDR3 runs to 16 residues. The germline gives CDR1 SQVTM, CDR2 ANQGSEA. Deletions cut 0 bases from V and 7 bases from J, with 19 bases between. CDR3 coding DNA: TGCAGCGTTGAAGATCGTCTACACACCTACGGGAATGAGCAGTTCTTC. Residues: CSVEDRLHTYGNEQFF.

This clonotype was counted between two and nine times. The genes are TRBV2 and TRBJ2-1; D unresolved. The CDR3 length is 11 residues. Germline V gene sequence: CDR1 SNHLY, CDR2 FYNNEI. Trimming took 7 bases from V and 4 from J, leaving 5 bases between them. The CDR3 protein is CASISYNEQFF. For the CDR3, the DNA is TGTGCCAGCATCAGTTACAATGAGCAGTTCTTC.

The chain has TRBV12-3 or TRBV12-4 and TRBJ2-7; no firm D call. Deletions cut 5 bases from V and 1 base from J, with 12 bases between. The CDR3 is made up of 14 amino acids. The CDR3 protein is CASSAQAWSYEQYF. The CDR3 bases are TGTGCCAGCAGTGCCCAGGCTTGGTCCTACGAGCAGTACTTC.

A few counts support this clonotype. V is TRBV7-3 and J is TRBJ2-1; TRBD2 matches 11 bases. The germline gives CDR1 SGHTA, CDR2 FQGTGA. With V trimmed by 5 bases and J by 11 bases, 5 bases remained unmatched. CDR3 size: 13 residues. CDR3 loop: CASSVGTSGKQFF. CDR3 sequence (DNA): TGTGCCAGCAGCGTGGGGACTAGCGGTAAGCAGTTCTTC.

This clonotype was counted many times. V is TRBV12-5 and J is TRBJ2-3; no clear D. Trimming cost V 7 bases and J 6 bases, with 14 bases left between them. This CDR3 has 13 residues. The germline gives CDR1 LGHNT, CDR2 FRNRAP. The CDR3 DNA is TGTGCTAGTGCGAGAACGGGTAGCGATACGCAGTATTTT. As protein: CASARTGSDTQYF.

The CDR3 region has the DNA TGCGCCAGCAGCCAAGTATCTCTTTCGGCTAGCGGGAGGGATACGCAGTATTTT. Its translation is CASSQVSLSASGRDTQYF. The chain combines TRBV4-1 with TRBJ2-3; TRBD2 aligns across 11 bases. The CDR3 contains 18 residues. Germline lookup yields CDR1 MGHRA and CDR2 YSYEKL. V was pared by 1 base and J by 6 bases, with 12 bases of the junction left unmatched.

In this sample, this clonotype turned up a few times. The gene calls are TRBV15 and TRBJ2-5; D might be TRBD1 (5 bases). Germline V gene lookup returns CDR1 LNHNV and CDR2 YYDKDF (reference sequence). Trimming cost V 6 bases and J 4 bases, with 12 bases left between them. The CDR3 consists of 13 residues. The CDR3 DNA follows: TGTGCCACCAGACCAGGGATCCGAGAGACCCAGTACTTC. Protein product: CATRPGIRETQYF.

This clonotype turned up a few times. This chain uses TRBV7-9 with TRBJ1-1; D may be TRBD1 (5 bases). V lost 5 bases, J lost 7 bases, and 11 bases lay in between. CDR3 size: 12 residues. Germline V gene lookup returns CDR1 SEHNR and CDR2 FQNEAQ (reference sequence). CDR3 bases: TGTGCCAGCAGCATGACAGTCCTTGAAGCTTTCTTT. Translation: CASSMTVLEAFF.

This clonotype was detected only a few times. The chain links TRBV4-1 to TRBJ2-3, with 9 positions matching TRBD2. After removal of 0 bases from V and 2 bases from J, the junction contained 9 bases not matched to a gene. CDR3 length: 18 residues. Germline CDR1 reads MGHRA; CDR2 reads YSYEKL. The CDR3 DNA reads TGCGCCAGCAGCCAAGATAATGTTGGCGGGAGGGCCACAGATACGCAGTATTTT. Protein product: CASSQDNVGGRATDTQYF.

This clonotype was picked up a small number of times. The chain employs TRBV15 and TRBJ2-5; possible D gene TRBD1, 5 bases. Trimming left V 0 bases short and J 2 bases short, with 10 bases between. CDR3 size: 15 residues. Germline values: CDR1 LNHNV, CDR2 YYDKDF (reference sequence). The CDR3 loop is CATSRDRGFQETQYF. The CDR3 DNA is TGTGCCACCAGCAGAGATAGGGGCTTTCAAGAGACCCAGTACTTC. The variable domain in full, with the rest retrieved from reference TRBV15 and TRBJ2-5, is DAMVIQNPRYQVTQFGKPVTLSCSQTLNHNVMYWYQQKSSQAPKLLFHYYDKDFNNEADTPDNFQSRRPNTSFCFLDIRSPGLGDTAMYLCATSRDRGFQETQYFGPGTRLLVL.

In this sample, this clonotype turned up a few times. An end of the junction differs from the germline gene, which may be a read error. CDR3 in amino acids: CASSGLGLGCDF. The CDR3 bases are TGTGCCAGCAGTGGTCTCGGACTAGGATGTGACTTC. The V gene is TRBV6-2 or TRBV6-3, the J gene TRBJ2-5; TRBD2 matches at 7 bases. Germline assignment: CDR1 MNHEY and CDR2 SVGEGT. The CDR3 consists of 12 residues.

This clonotype was observed a few times. The chain recombines TRBV12-3 or TRBV12-4 with TRBJ1-1, with D perhaps TRBD1 (6 bases). V shed 4 bases and J shed 4 bases, with 16 bases lying between them. This CDR3 comprises 15 residues. DNA for the CDR3: TGTGCCAGCAGTTCAGGGGCTTGGGAGTCCACTGAAGCTTTCTTT. This encodes CASSSGAWESTEAFF.

This clonotype was found many times. The genes are TRBV7-2 and TRBJ2-7; no clear D gene. Germline lookup yields CDR1 SGHTA and CDR2 FQGNSA. Deletions cut 3 bases from V and 1 base from J, with 7 bases between. The CDR3 runs to 13 residues. The CDR3 here is CASSLTYSYEQYF. DNA of the CDR3: TGTGCCAGCAGCTTGACATATTCCTACGAGCAGTACTTC. The full variable domain, completed using reference TRBV7-2 and TRBJ2-7, is GAGVSQSPSNKVTEKGKDVELRCDPISGHTALYWYRQSLGQGLEFLIYFQGNSAPDKSGLPSDRFSAERTGGSVSTLTIQRTQQEDSAVYLCASSLTYSYEQYFGPGTRLTVT.

This clonotype turned up a few times. The chain uses TRBV28 and TRBJ2-7; maybe TRBD2 (7 bases). The CDR3 has 14 residues. Germline CDR1 MDHEN, CDR2 SYDVKM. V was trimmed by 7 bases and J by 12 bases, leaving 25 bases between them. The CDR3 DNA reads as TGTGCCAGCAACCGCCGGGGGGCCGGCCAAACGTGGTACTTC. Residues: CASNRRGAGQTWYF.

This clonotype was counted many times. The chain joins TRBV29-1 to TRBJ2-3; TRBD2 aligns across 13 bases. The V gene end was trimmed by 7 bases and the J gene end by 2 bases; junction bases not matched to a gene: 6. In germline, CDR1 is SQVTM, CDR2 ANQGSEA. The CDR3 sequence is 15 residues long. The CDR3 loop is CSALLAGGPTDTQYF. CDR3 nucleotides: TGCAGCGCCCTACTAGCGGGAGGGCCCACAGATACGCAGTATTTT.

The gene calls are TRBV5-1 and TRBJ2-7, with 9 bases lining up with TRBD1. Germline assignment: CDR1 SGHRS and CDR2 YFSETQ. The ends lost 4 bases at V and 2 bases at J; junction bases unmatched: 1. The CDR3 is made up of 13 amino acids. This chain's CDR3 is CASSGTGTYEQYF. CDR3 DNA sequence: TGCGCCAGCAGCGGGACAGGGACCTACGAGCAGTACTTC.

This clonotype was observed at least ten times. This sequence joins TRBV20-1 and TRBJ2-7; 14 bases agree with TRBD2. Germline CDR1 DFQATT, CDR2 SNEGSKA (reference sequence). CDR3 length: 15 amino acids. The V gene end was trimmed by 5 bases and the J gene end by 3 bases; junction bases not matched to a gene: 6. The CDR3 nucleotides read TGCAGTGCTGAAGTGACTAGCGGGAGGGTCTACGAGCAGTACTTC. Translation: CSAEVTSGRVYEQYF.

This chain joins TRBV9 and TRBJ2-7; 8 bases fit TRBD2. Germline V gene data show CDR1 as SGDLS and CDR2 as YYNGEE. The CDR3 spans 13 residues. The junction had 2 bases not matched to a gene; V was cut back by 4 bases and J by 2 bases. The CDR3 region is CASSPGGAYEQYF. Here the CDR3 DNA reads TGTGCCAGCAGCCCCGGGGGGGCCTACGAGCAGTACTTC.

This clonotype showed up just a few times. The chain combines TRBV18 with TRBJ2-7; 9 bases map to TRBD2. This CDR3 region has 14 residues. Germline assignment: CDR1 KGHSH and CDR2 LQKENI. After removal of 4 bases from V and 6 bases from J, the junction contained 7 bases not matched to a gene. The CDR3 DNA sequence: TGTGCCAGCTCACGAGCTAGCGGGACGGGCGAGCAGTACTTC. Residues: CASSRASGTGEQYF.

Ten or more counts support this clonotype. CDR3: CASSLSGTGGYEQYF. The CDR3, as DNA: TGTGCCAGCAGTCTGTCCGGGACAGGGGGCTACGAGCAGTACTTC. The rearrangement joins TRBV28 to TRBJ2-7; 11 bases fit TRBD1. The CDR3 is 15 amino acids. The germline V gene has CDR1 MDHEN and CDR2 SYDVKM. The J segment lost 3 bases and the V segment lost 5 bases, leaving 6 bases of the junction unmatched.

The chain has TRBV20-1 and TRBJ1-5; a possible D gene is TRBD1 (6 bases). Trimming took off 3 bases at V and 0 bases at J, with 21 bases between the two ends. The germline V gene encodes CDR1 DFQATT and CDR2 SNEGSKA (reference sequence). The CDR3 extends over 18 amino acids. This CDR3 is CSASPFTGSPGSNQPQHF. The CDR3, as DNA: TGCAGTGCTAGTCCATTCACAGGGAGTCCAGGTAGCAATCAGCCCCAGCATTTT.

This clonotype was seen a handful of times. The CDR3 coding sequence is TGTGCCAGCAGTTCCCCAGGGATTTACGAGCAGTACTTC. Protein sequence: CASSSPGIYEQYF. This chain joins TRBV6-5 and TRBJ2-7; perhaps TRBD1 as D (5 bases). Trimming took off 4 bases at V and 4 bases at J, with 11 bases between the two ends. The CDR3 spans 13 residues. Germline-derived CDR1 and CDR2 are MNHEY and SVGAGI.

In its sample, this clonotype was seen a few times. This sequence joins TRBV7-9 and TRBJ1-1; D gene unclear. In germline, CDR1 is SEHNR, CDR2 FQNEAQ (reference sequence). The ends were cut back, 3 bases at V and 7 bases at J, with 6 bases in the middle. This CDR3 has 11 amino acids. This chain's CDR3 is CASSFISEAFF. CDR3 DNA sequence: TGTGCCAGCAGCTTTATAAGTGAAGCTTTCTTT.

This clonotype has more than one count but fewer than ten. The J gene is TRBJ2-7, the V gene TRBV20-1; 7 bases agree with TRBD1. J was trimmed by 0 bases and V by 6 bases; bases with no gene match: 5. This CDR3 contains 13 residues. Germline V gene lookup returns CDR1 DFQATT and CDR2 SNEGSKA (reference sequence). The CDR3 spells CSAIRDSSYEQYF. The CDR3 DNA is TGCAGTGCAATCCGGGACAGCTCCTACGAGCAGTACTTC.

The sample holds a few counts of this clonotype. The chain recombines TRBV28 with TRBJ1-5, with TRBD1 matching 8 bases. Germline V gene lookup returns CDR1 MDHEN and CDR2 SYDVKM. Losses at the gene ends were 4 bases for V and 2 bases for J; bases not matched to a gene: 7. The CDR3 loop spans 16 amino acids. The chain's CDR3 is CASSSQGQVRNQPQHF. In DNA form, the CDR3 reads TGTGCCAGCAGTTCGCAGGGACAGGTCCGCAATCAGCCCCAGCATTTT. The full variable domain, in which reference TRBV28 and TRBJ1-5 provide the parts outside the CDR3, is DVKVTQSSRYLVKRTGEKVFLECVQDMDHENMFWYRQDPGLGLRLIYFSYDVKMKEKGDIPEGYSVSREKKERFSLILESASTNQTSMYLCASSSQGQVRNQPQHFGDGTRLSIL.